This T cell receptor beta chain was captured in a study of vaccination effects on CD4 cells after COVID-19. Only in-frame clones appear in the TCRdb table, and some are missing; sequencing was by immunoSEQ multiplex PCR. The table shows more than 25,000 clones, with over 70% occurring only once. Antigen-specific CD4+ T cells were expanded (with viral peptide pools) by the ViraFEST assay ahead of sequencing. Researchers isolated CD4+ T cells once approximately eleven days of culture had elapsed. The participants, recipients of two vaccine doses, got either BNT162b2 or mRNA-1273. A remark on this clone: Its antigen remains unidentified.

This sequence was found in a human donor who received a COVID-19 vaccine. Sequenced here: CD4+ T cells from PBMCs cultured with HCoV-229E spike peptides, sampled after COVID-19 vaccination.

CDR3 protein: CASSRNTGAGNTIYF. The CDR3 DNA reads TGCGCCAGCAGCCGGAATACAGGGGCGGGAAACACCATATATTTT. This rearrangement joins TRBV4-1 to TRBJ1-3; 7 nucleotides agree with TRBD1. This CDR3 contains 15 residues. Germline lookup yields CDR1 MGHRA and CDR2 YSYEKL. Trimming removed 4 bases from V and 4 bases from J; junction bases left unmatched: 7.